The rows below give T cell receptor beta chains drawn from one sample of a study of shared clonotypes between healthy human individuals. Some clones are missing from TCRdb's copy, which holds only in-frame ones; the method was immunoSEQ multiplex PCR. The sample records millions of clones, approximately 95% being singletons. Specimen: naive CD4+ T cells from PBMCs. The receptors stem from a young man in good health. Some clones in this sample may be carry-over from other donors' samples. Each CDR3 is given with its conserved first and last residue. Each record gives: V gene, J gene, D gene, clone size, CDR3 DNA, CDR3 protein. A D gene is named only where the DNA matches it firmly. The size entry is marked missing in some rows and otherwise reads once, few, many or a size class.

V: TRBV28
J: TRBJ2-7
D: NA
size: NA
DNA: TGTGCCAGTGGTCTCGCCTACGAGCAGTACTTC
CDR3: CASGLAYEQYF

V: TRBV5-1
J: TRBJ1-1
D: NA
size: NA
DNA: TGCGCCAGCAGCTCCTCCCTTTCGGGCACTGAAGCTTTCTTT
CDR3: CASSSSLSGTEAFF

V: TRBV7-9
J: TRBJ2-7
D: NA
size: NA
DNA: TGTGCCAGCAGCTTAGCGGACTGGGACTCCTACGAGCAGTACTTC
CDR3: CASSLADWDSYEQYF

V: TRBV28
J: TRBJ2-7
D: TRBD1
size: NA
DNA: TGTGCCATCACCGGGACAGGGGTCGGCGAGCAGTACTTC
CDR3: CAITGTGVGEQYF

V: TRBV18
J: TRBJ1-5
D: TRBD1
size: once
DNA: TGTGCCAGCTCGCTTTACCAGGGGGTAGCCAATCAGCCCCAGCATTTT
CDR3: CASSLYQGVANQPQHF

V: TRBV30
J: TRBJ2-1
D: NA
size: NA
DNA: TGTGCCTGGACCCGGACTGGTCTCTCCTACAATGAGCAGTTCTTC
CDR3: CAWTRTGLSYNEQFF

V: TRBV18
J: TRBJ1-2
D: TRBD1
size: few
DNA: TGTGCCAGCTCACCCGGACAGGGGATCCTTAACTATGGCTACACCTTC
CDR3: CASSPGQGILNYGYTF

V: TRBV25-1
J: TRBJ2-7
D: TRBD2
size: NA
DNA: TGTGCCAGCAGCCCGAGGTTAGCGGGATTTGGAGAGCAGTACTTC
CDR3: CASSPRLAGFGEQYF

V: TRBV2
J: TRBJ2-7
D: TRBD2
size: NA
DNA: TGTGCCAGCAGGTTGACTAGCGGGAGGTACGAGCAGTACTTC
CDR3: CASRLTSGRYEQYF

V: TRBV28
J: TRBJ1-4
D: NA
size: NA
DNA: TGTGCCAGCAGTTTACGGGTCCCGAATGAAAAACTGTTTTTT
CDR3: CASSLRVPNEKLFF

V: TRBV2
J: TRBJ2-7
D: TRBD2
size: NA
DNA: TGTGCCAGCAGTGAAGCGGGGACTAGCGACGAGCAGTACTTC
CDR3: CASSEAGTSDEQYF

V: TRBV25-1
J: TRBJ2-2
D: NA
size: once
DNA: TGTGCCAGCAGTGCGAGATGGGGCACCGGGGAGCTGTTTTTT
CDR3: CASSARWGTGELFF

V: TRBV28
J: TRBJ2-7
D: NA
size: NA
DNA: TGTGCCAGCAGTGGACATGTGGGTGGGACCTCCGAGCAGTACTTC
CDR3: CASSGHVGGTSEQYF

V: TRBV6-5
J: TRBJ1-6
D: NA
size: NA
DNA: TGTGCCAGCAGTGGACAGCGCGGCTCACCCCTCCACTTT
CDR3: CASSGQRGSPLHF

V: TRBV5-6
J: TRBJ2-1
D: TRBD2
size: NA
DNA: TGTGCCAGCAGCCGGACTAGCGGGAGGATCTACAATGAGCAGTTCTTC
CDR3: CASSRTSGRIYNEQFF

V: TRBV19
J: TRBJ2-1
D: NA
size: NA
DNA: TGTGCCAGTAGTATCGGGGGCTCCTACAATGAGCAGTTCTTC
CDR3: CASSIGGSYNEQFF

V: TRBV4-2
J: TRBJ1-4
D: NA
size: once
DNA: TGTGCCAGCAGCCTCCGGGACGGACTCCCAACTAATGAAAAACTGTTTTTT
CDR3: CASSLRDGLPTNEKLFF

V: TRBV4-1
J: TRBJ2-1
D: TRBD2
size: NA
DNA: TGCGCCAGCAGCCATGCCTCGACTAGCCTCGGCAATGAGCAGTTCTTC
CDR3: CASSHASTSLGNEQFF

V: TRBV11-2
J: TRBJ1-1
D: NA
size: NA
DNA: TGTGCCAGCAGCCCCCGGGACACTGAAGCTTTCTTT
CDR3: CASSPRDTEAFF

V: TRBV29-1
J: TRBJ2-1
D: NA
size: NA
DNA: TGCAGCGTTCGCAGTAGCTCCTACAATGAGCAGTTCTTC
CDR3: CSVRSSSYNEQFF

V: TRBV27
J: TRBJ2-4
D: TRBD2
size: NA
DNA: TGTGCCAGCAGTTTAGGACGACTAGCGGGTGAAAACATTCAGTACTTC
CDR3: CASSLGRLAGENIQYF

V: TRBV7-9
J: TRBJ2-2
D: TRBD1
size: NA
DNA: TGTGCCAGCGGCAACAGGGGATTTGGCGGGGAGCTGTTTTTT
CDR3: CASGNRGFGGELFF

V: TRBV11-2
J: TRBJ2-7
D: TRBD2
size: NA
DNA: TGTGCCAGCAGCTCAACTGGGCTAGCGGGATCGAGCTCCTACGAGCAGTACTTC
CDR3: CASSSTGLAGSSSYEQYF

V: TRBV7-9
J: TRBJ2-1
D: NA
size: NA
DNA: TGTGCCAGCAGCTTAGCTTTGGGATGGTCCTACAATGAGCAGTTCTTC
CDR3: CASSLALGWSYNEQFF